This paragraph covers one T cell receptor (beta chain) sequence. This clone has only one observation. The antigen this receptor binds is unknown. No base quality values were provided; no much bigger clone lies one nucleotide off. The sample comes from a study of blood T cell repertoires in COVID-19 (dated by TCRdb to 2020 to 2021). About the study as a whole: Collaborator samples came from the United States, Italy and Spain and covered acute and convalescent phases of COVID-19. The prospective study material was composed of cDNA or gDNA derived from T cells, B-cell-depleted T cells, or PBMCs. The dataset comprised deeply sampled blood TCRbeta repertoires from subjects exposed to, actively infected with, or recovered from COVID-19. A freely available public database, intended as a resource for researchers studying the immune response to SARS-CoV-2, is where the repertoires were released. The samples were drawn from the first 160 participants of the ongoing ImmuneRACE study and from under 1,500 subjects provided by 6 global collaborators. A de-identified subject ID, COVID-19 status, age in years and sex were almost always included in the sample metadata. HLA class I and class II types, where available, came from metadata supplied by the sample provider rather than from assay-based typing.

Broader findings and caveats from the paper: How much clinical and demographic metadata was included differed by source and by participant, and the metadata was provided uncurated.

Looking up the germline V gene (reference sequence) yields CDR1 LNHDA and CDR2 SQIVND. Spanning cysteine to phenylalanine, the CDR3 consists of 14 amino acids. Here the CDR3 DNA is all that survives: 42 bases in frame from base 1. Trimming accounts for 3 bases at V and 4 bases at J, while the number of junction bases matched to no gene is 2. TCRbeta CDR3 regions were amplified from genomic DNA using the immunoSEQ Assay, a bias-controlled multiplex PCR. The original methods were these. Nucleated cell counts per sample were estimated from amplification of reference gene primers within the assay. To quantify the absolute abundance of each unique TCRbeta CDR3 rearrangement, sequence reads were collapsed and filtered. Productive Simpson clonality was computed per sample as the square root of Simpson's diversity index over productive rearrangements. TCRdb provides this immuneACCESS table in a form limited to in-frame rearrangements. Some clones are lacking; in checked studies, under half of them reflect an unresolved V gene, and why the rest are absent is not known. The D gene and trimming were derived from the DNA, and the V and J assignments and clone size from that table. This sample is represented by 130,000 to 150,000 clones; 80% to 90% of them were singletons. 10% to 15% of the sample comes from the top ten.

In Seattle, one collaborating source enrolled patients while the infection was active and tracked those patients longitudinally over the course of disease. Whole blood was collected in K2EDTA tubes by collaborating institutions according to the institutions' own protocols. Collaborator samples were shipped for TCRbeta analysis as frozen whole blood, isolated PBMCs, or DNA extracted from either sample type. The sequence is built from TRBV19 and TRBJ2-7; 11 bases in the middle match TRBD2. The receptor was derived from a man younger than 30 with COVID-19, enrolled during active disease. Sequences were obtained from peripheral blood. The sequenced DNA: TGTGCCAGTAGTATGACTAGCGGGAATTACGAGCAGTACTTC. Translated, it reads CASSMTSGNYEQYF.